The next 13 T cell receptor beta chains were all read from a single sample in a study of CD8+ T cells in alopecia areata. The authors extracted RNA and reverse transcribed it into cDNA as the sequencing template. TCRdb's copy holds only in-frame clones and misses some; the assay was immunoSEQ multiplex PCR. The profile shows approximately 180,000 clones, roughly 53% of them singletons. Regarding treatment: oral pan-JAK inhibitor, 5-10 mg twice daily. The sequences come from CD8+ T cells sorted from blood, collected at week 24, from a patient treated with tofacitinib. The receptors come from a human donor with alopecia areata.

The CDR3 reads CASLAGNEQYF. As DNA, the CDR3 is TGTGCCAGTCTAGCGGGAAACGAGCAGTACTTC. This sequence joins TRBV2 and TRBJ2-7; 9 nucleotides align to TRBD2. Germline values: CDR1 SNHLY, CDR2 FYNNEI. With 9 bases clipped from V and 5 bases from J, the junction kept 2 bases outside the gene matches. CDR3 length equals 11 residues.

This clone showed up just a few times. The CDR3 DNA follows: TGCGCCAGCAGCCAAGATGGTCCGGGTGGCTACACCTTC. Its protein product is CASSQDGPGGYTF. The V gene is TRBV4-1, the J gene TRBJ1-2, with D hard to call. CDR1 is MGHRA, CDR2 YSYEKL, per germline. The V gene lost 0 bases and the J gene lost 7 bases, with 9 bases spanning the gap. The CDR3 is made up of 13 amino acids.

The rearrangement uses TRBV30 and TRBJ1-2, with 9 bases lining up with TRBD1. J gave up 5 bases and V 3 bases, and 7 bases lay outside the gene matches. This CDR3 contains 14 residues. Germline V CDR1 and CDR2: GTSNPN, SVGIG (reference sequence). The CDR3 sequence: CAWSIPGQGYGYTF. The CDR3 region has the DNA TGTGCCTGGAGCATACCGGGACAGGGATATGGCTACACCTTC.

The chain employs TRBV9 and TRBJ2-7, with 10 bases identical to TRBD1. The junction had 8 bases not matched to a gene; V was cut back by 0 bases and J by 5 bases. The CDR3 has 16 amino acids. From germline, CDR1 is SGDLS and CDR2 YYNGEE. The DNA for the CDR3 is TGTGCCAGCAGCGTAGGAGGGGGACAGGGGTTCGACGAGCAGTACTTC. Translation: CASSVGGGQGFDEQYF.

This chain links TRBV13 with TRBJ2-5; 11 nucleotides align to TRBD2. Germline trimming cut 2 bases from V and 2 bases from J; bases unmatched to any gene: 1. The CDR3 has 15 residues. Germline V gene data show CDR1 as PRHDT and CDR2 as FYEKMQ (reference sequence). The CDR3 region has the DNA TGTGCCAGCAGCTTACTAGCGGGGGGACAAGAGACCCAGTACTTC. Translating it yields CASSLLAGGQETQYF.

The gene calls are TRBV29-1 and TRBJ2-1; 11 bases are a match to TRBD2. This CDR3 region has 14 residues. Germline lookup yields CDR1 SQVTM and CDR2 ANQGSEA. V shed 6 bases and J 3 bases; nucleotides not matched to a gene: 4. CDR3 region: CSVTLAGDYNEQFF. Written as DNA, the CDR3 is TGCAGCGTCACACTAGCGGGGGACTACAATGAGCAGTTCTTC.

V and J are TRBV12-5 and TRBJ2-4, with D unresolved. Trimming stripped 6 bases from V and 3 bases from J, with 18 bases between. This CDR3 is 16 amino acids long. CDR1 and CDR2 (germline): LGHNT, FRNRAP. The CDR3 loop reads CASGLNPPFGKNIQYF. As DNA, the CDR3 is TGTGCTAGTGGACTCAACCCCCCGTTTGGCAAAAACATTCAGTACTTC.

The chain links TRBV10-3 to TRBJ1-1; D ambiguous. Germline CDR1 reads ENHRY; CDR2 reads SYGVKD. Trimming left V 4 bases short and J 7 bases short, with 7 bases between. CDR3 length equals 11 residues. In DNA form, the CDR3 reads TGTGCCATCAGTGCCGCCTATGAAGCTTTCTTT. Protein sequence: CAISAAYEAFF.

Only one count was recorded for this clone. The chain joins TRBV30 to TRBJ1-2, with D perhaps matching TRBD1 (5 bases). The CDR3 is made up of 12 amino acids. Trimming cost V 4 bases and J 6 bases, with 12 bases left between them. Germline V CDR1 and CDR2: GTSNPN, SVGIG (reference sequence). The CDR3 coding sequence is TGTGCCTGGACCGGGGGATTGGATGGCTACACCTTC. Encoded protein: CAWTGGLDGYTF.

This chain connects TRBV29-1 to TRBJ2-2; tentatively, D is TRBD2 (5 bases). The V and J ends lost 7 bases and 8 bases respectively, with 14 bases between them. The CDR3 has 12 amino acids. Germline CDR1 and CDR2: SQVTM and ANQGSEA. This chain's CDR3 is CSGTDPGGELFF. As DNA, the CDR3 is TGCAGCGGGACTGACCCAGGAGGGGAGCTGTTTTTT.

Here the CDR3 DNA reads TGTGCCAGCACCGAAGGCCTAGCGGCAAACTCCTACAATGAGCAGTTCTTC. This gives the protein CASTEGLAANSYNEQFF. The chain recombines TRBV2 with TRBJ2-1; 7 bases are shared with TRBD2. This CDR3 has 17 residues. V shed 7 bases and J 0 bases; nucleotides not matched to a gene: 12. Germline CDR1 and CDR2: SNHLY and FYNNEI. The whole variable domain, remainder taken from reference TRBV2 and TRBJ2-1, is EPEVTQTPSHQVTQMGQEVILRCVPISNHLYFYWYRQILGQKVEFLVSFYNNEISEKSEIFDDQFSVERPDGSNFTLKIRSTKLEDSAMYFCASTEGLAANSYNEQFFGPGTRLTVL.

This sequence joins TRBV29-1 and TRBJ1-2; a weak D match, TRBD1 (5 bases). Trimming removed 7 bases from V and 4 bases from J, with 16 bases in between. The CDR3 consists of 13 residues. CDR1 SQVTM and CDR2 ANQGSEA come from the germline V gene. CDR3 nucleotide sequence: TGCAGCGCTTACACAGGCGCCCCCTATGGCTACACCTTC. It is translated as CSAYTGAPYGYTF. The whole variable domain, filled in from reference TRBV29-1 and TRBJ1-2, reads SAVISQKPSRDICQRGTSLTIQCQVDSQVTMMFWYRQQPGQSLTLIATANQGSEATYESGFVIDKFPISRPNLTFSTLTVSNMSPEDSSIYLCSAYTGAPYGYTFGSGTRLTVV.

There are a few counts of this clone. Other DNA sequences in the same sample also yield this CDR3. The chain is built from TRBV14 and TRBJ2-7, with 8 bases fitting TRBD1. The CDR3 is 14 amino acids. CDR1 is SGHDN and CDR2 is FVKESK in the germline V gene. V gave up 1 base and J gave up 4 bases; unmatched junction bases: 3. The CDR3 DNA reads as TGTGCCAGCAGCCAAGGGACAGGGTTGTACGAGCAGTACTTC. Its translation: CASSQGTGLYEQYF.